This T cell receptor (beta chain) was captured by sequencing in a study of T cells in Graves' hyperthyroidism and ophthalmopathy. General study findings and limits: For ophthalmopathy, model prediction preceded onset by a median about six months.

The source material, RNA transcripts, was used to amplify TCR beta CDR3 regions. RT-PCR in the first round (using the HTBI primer set) targeted the TCR CDR3. MiXCR, run by TCRdb on the multiplex PCR reads, gives a single entry per CDR3 protein. The table shows a few hundred thousand distinct CDR3 sequences, with approximately 15% occurring only once. Germline V gives CDR1 SQVTM, CDR2 ANQGSEA. The V gene lost 3 bases and the J gene lost 1 base, with 15 bases spanning the gap. CDR3 length: 15 residues. For Graves' hyperthyroidism to be stable, ophthalmopathy could not progress within 18 months. Patients having uncontrolled infection, another autoimmune disease, pregnancy or lactation were not included. This clonotype has at least ten counts. Its target is unknown.

The V and J genes are TRBV29-1 and TRBJ1-1, with D maybe TRBD1 (5 bases). Sequences were obtained from blood. The sequence came from a young woman with Graves' hyperthyroidism. CDR3 in DNA: TGCAGCGTTGATTTGCGTGGGACGGGGAACACTGAAGCTTTCTTT. This encodes CSVDLRGTGNTEAFF. Full variable domain (missing parts from reference TRBV29-1 and TRBJ1-1): SAVISQKPSRDICQRGTSLTIQCQVDSQVTMMFWYRQQPGQSLTLIATANQGSEATYESGFVIDKFPISRPNLTFSTLTVSNMSPEDSSIYLCSVDLRGTGNTEAFFGQGTRLTVV.